The 6 T cell receptor beta chains listed next were all sequenced from one sample in a study of CD8 T cells in Susac syndrome. Reverse transcription used about 0.45 to 1 ug RNA and random hexamers. MiXCR, run by TCRdb on the immunoSEQ multiplex PCR reads, gives a single entry per CDR3 protein. The sample lists 180,000 or so distinct CDR3 sequences, around 94% occurring once. The sample was CD4+ T cells from PBMCs. The receptor set was obtained from a human donor in good health.

The count of this clonotype is one. This sequence joins TRBV30 and TRBJ2-1; 9 nucleotides agree with TRBD2. The length of the CDR3 is 15 residues. Germline V gives CDR1 GTSNPN, CDR2 SVGIG (reference sequence). V shed 0 bases, J shed 4 bases, and the junction held 4 bases outside the gene matches. This CDR3 is CAWSVSGGAYNEQFF. CDR3 in DNA: TGTGCCTGGAGTGTTAGCGGGGGAGCATACAATGAGCAGTTCTTC.

The rearrangement uses TRBV27 and TRBJ2-1; D is possibly TRBD1 or TRBD2 (5 bases each). CDR3 length: 14 amino acids. With 8 bases removed from V and 7 bases from J, the gap between germline ends came to 18 bases. Per germline, CDR1 MNHEY and CDR2 SMNVEV (reference sequence). The CDR3 here is CASGVPGTVNEQFF. The CDR3 DNA sequence: TGTGCCAGCGGGGTTCCGGGGACGGTTAATGAGCAGTTCTTC.

The rearrangement joins TRBV9 to TRBJ1-2; maybe TRBD1 (5 bases). The CDR3 is 14 residues long. V lost 4 bases to trimming and J lost 3 bases, with 13 bases between them. The germline V gene has CDR1 SGDLS and CDR2 YYNGEE. CDR3 loop: CASSPTDRDYGYTF. The CDR3 coding sequence is TGTGCCAGCAGCCCCACCGACAGAGACTATGGCTACACCTTC.

The V gene is TRBV2, the J gene TRBJ2-7; no clear D gene. Germline loops: CDR1 SNHLY, CDR2 FYNNEI. V lost 7 bases to trimming and J lost 4 bases, with 14 bases between them. The CDR3 extends over 13 amino acids. CDR3 amino acids: CASTNTVEYEQYF. The DNA for the CDR3 is TGTGCCAGCACCAACACGGTTGAGTACGAGCAGTACTTC.

The chain has TRBV15 and TRBJ1-2; 8 nucleotides match TRBD1. Germline CDR1 is LNHNV and CDR2 is YYDKDF (reference sequence). V was pared by 3 bases and J by 7 bases, with 7 bases of the junction left unmatched. CDR3 size: 14 residues. The CDR3 sequence: CATSRDRVQGGYTF. The CDR3 DNA reads TGTGCCACCAGCAGGGACAGGGTCCAGGGTGGCTACACCTTC.

The rearrangement joins TRBV20-1 to TRBJ2-5; D gene uncertain. From germline, CDR1 is DFQATT and CDR2 SNEGSKA (reference sequence). The CDR3 runs to 11 residues. V was pared by 0 bases and J by 9 bases, with 8 bases between. CDR3 sequence reads: CSARENGPQYF. In nucleotides, the CDR3 is TGCAGTGCTAGAGAGAACGGCCCCCAGTACTTC.